Included here is one T cell receptor (beta chain) sequence, with context. As yet, its antigen is unknown. The sample belongs to a study of OX40 agonist ivuxolimab in advanced cancers. For the study at large: At 0.01 to 10 mg/kg, ivuxolimab was administered intravenously to patients every 2 weeks. The study's findings and limits: Clones of CD4+ and CD8+ blood T cells grew by week 6 at doses of 0.1 to 3.0 mg/kg.

Assay used: immunoSEQ multiplex PCR; TCRdb lists only in-frame clones, some missing. The sample has tens of thousands of clones; roughly 84% are singletons. Germline assignment: CDR1 SNHLY and CDR2 FYNNEI. V was shortened by 6 bases and J by 1 base, with 19 bases between the two germline ends. The CDR3 extends over 17 amino acids. The rearrangement uses TRBV2 and TRBJ2-1; D is tentatively TRBD1 or TRBD2 (5 bases each). The clonotype was recovered from an adult with an advanced solid tumor such as melanoma, head and neck, liver or kidney cancer. This sample comprised CD4+ or CD8+ T cells sorted from blood, obtained in a trial of the OX40 agonist ivuxolimab. The CDR3 is CASRGLSGTLSYNEQFF. CDR3 DNA sequence: TGTGCCAGCAGGGGGCTTTCCGGGACCCTTTCCTACAATGAGCAGTTCTTC.